Detailed here is one T cell receptor beta chain. Its antigen is still unknown. Per the germline V gene, CDR1 is LNHDA and CDR2 is SQIVND (reference sequence). The CDR3 consists of 16 residues. V lost 5 bases, J lost 4 bases, and 10 bases stayed unmatched. This record belongs to a study of naive and memory T cell subsets. Findings and limits, study-wide: Findings for naive and memory subsets could not be checked against ground truth.

The beta constant-region primer was an equimolar mix of two oligonucleotides covering TRBC1 and TRBC2. TCRdb ran MiXCR on the UMI-ligation and nested PCR reads and lists one entry per CDR3 protein. The table shows roughly 21,000 distinct CDR3 sequences, with more than 9.5% occurring only once. The TCR sequence derives from a human donor in good health. The chain links TRBV19 to TRBJ1-5; TRBD1 matches at 8 bases. Sequencing was performed on central memory CD8+ T cells from blood. The CDR3 is CASSPKTGVGNQPQHF. CDR3 sequence (DNA): TGTGCCAGTAGTCCGAAGACAGGGGTTGGGAATCAGCCCCAGCATTTT.